This T cell receptor beta chain was identified during a study of shared clonotypes between healthy human individuals (dated by TCRdb to the early 2020s). Notes on the research overall: The cohort comprised a couple of women and three men aged 18 to 49 years. Each donor's leukapheresis produced roughly between roughly 0.85 and 9.5 billion PBMCs. To estimate repertoire size and how much clonotypes are shared between individuals, the study performed deep sequencing of blood TCR repertoires from roughly five healthy adults. Different laboratories and diverse techniques were used to prepare libraries and sequence TCR repertoires, to increase sequencing depth and limit assay-specific biases. For each donor, CD4 naive and CD4 memory were each given three plates, CD8 naive was given two plates, and CD8 memory was given one plate. What the work shows at the level of the full study, not this receptor alone: Because the study included a small number of donors, the genetic and exposure-history diversity represented was limited. Compared with non-shared clonotypes, the clonotypes found in all four sorted-subset donors had higher generation probabilities. Sampling was restricted to blood, and TCR repertoires in tissues likely differ from the TCR repertoires found in blood. Even with the large sequencing depth, rarefaction of the sorted-subset datasets indicated that sequencing was incomplete. Approximately 5% of naive CD4, 3.5% of naive CD8, approximately 2.2% of memory CD4, and more than 0.35% of memory CD8 clonotypes were shared across several donors. Based on pairwise subsampling, the degree of clonotype sharing among donors was expected to be affected by sequencing depth. Larger estimated clonotype richness was generally found for naive subsets than for memory subsets.

This clone is a singleton in its sample. Its antigen specificity is not known. Within one base of it there is no much larger clone, and no base qualities were kept. Using the deep immunoSEQ assay, TCR CDR3 regions were amplified from genomic DNA by multiplex PCR. Extracted genomic DNA from each cell subset was distributed evenly across all wells of several immunoSEQ 96-well plates, and each plate was treated as a replicate. For sorted subsets, each replicate PCR was loaded with roughly 190 ng genomic DNA, equivalent to approximately 27,000 T cell genomes. Purified libraries were measured with a Qubit 3.0 fluorometer, size-checked on a Bioanalyzer 2100, and measured again with the KAPA Library Quantification kit. Every immunoSEQ 96-well plate was sequenced on a dedicated single-read 150-cycle Illumina NextSeq 550 flow cell. As for the authors' bioinformatics: Because the immunoSEQ output included only junctional sequences and no quality scores, the filtering could not be the same as the filtering used for full-length reads. To assign V/J genes and CDR3, sequences were annotated using PyIR, a Python wrapper for IgBLAST v1.9, with IMGT germline references. Reads were filtered out if the reads had weak V/J assignments (E-value above 1e-6), no CDR3, stop codons, out-of-frame junctions, or ambiguous translated residues. V3J clonotypes were defined as sequences sharing an identical inferred V gene, J gene, and CDR3 amino acid sequence. The percentage overlap between two repertoires was calculated by dividing the number of shared unique clonotypes by the size of the smaller repertoire. Three approaches were used to assess repertoire richness: RTK rarefaction, the Chao1 estimator, and Recon v2.1 estimates of unobserved clonotypes. For all TCRbeta clonotypes obtained by the gDNA method from a few donors, generation probabilities were computed with OLGA. Here the immuneACCESS table is served through TCRdb, limited to in-frame sequences with V and J called. Missing clones are a known gap in these copies; in checked studies unresolved V genes cover under half, and the rest lacks a known reason. V, J and clone size reflect that table, while D and trimming were determined from the DNA. The sample records under 600,000 clones, more than 95% of which are singletons. The ten most abundant clones make up 0.3% of the sample.

CD8 naive samples were obtained by positive selection for CCR7 among CD45RO-negative cells, yielding a CD45RA+CCR7+ population from which TemRA cells were excluded. The donors were healthy, HIV-negative adults with no recently reported acute infections or vaccinations. All donors were Caucasian adults living in Nashville, Tennessee, USA. After blood collection by leukapheresis, PBMCs were isolated using Ficoll-Histopaque density gradient centrifugation and then cryopreserved in the vapor phase of liquid nitrogen. Purity and quantity of every magnetically sorted T cell population were checked by analytical flow cytometry. Genomic DNA was isolated from every sorted fraction and measured by UV absorbance on a Nanodrop 2000c. V is clipped by 8 bases and J by 0 bases, and the sequence between their germline boundaries is 14 bases long. There are 14 amino acids in the CDR3, from cysteine to phenylalanine inclusive. Just the 42-base CDR3 DNA is kept, in frame starting at base 1. CDR1 SQVTM and CDR2 ANQGSEA are derived from the germline V gene.

The source material was naive CD8+ T cells sorted from blood. Sample cell subset or site, as interpreted from the label and publication: CD45RA+CCR7+. The rearranged chain carries TRBV29-1 and TRBJ2-1, with no confident D gene call. The receptor was isolated from a man aged 30 to 39 in good health. The CDR3 loop reads CSFITFDSYNEQFF. The DNA is as follows: TGCAGCTTCATAACCTTCGACTCCTACAATGAGCAGTTCTTC.